One sample yielded the 9 T cell receptor beta chains listed below, sequenced in a study of monozygotic twins with inflammatory bowel disease. TCRdb re-called the 5' RACE reads; one entry per CDR3 protein, DNA not given. Found here are roughly 150,000 distinct CDR3 sequences; the top ten clones hold approximately 3%. Specimen: blood. These receptors originate from a human donor with ulcerative colitis or Crohn's disease, or a healthy co-twin of an affected twin (not recorded which).

This rearrangement joins TRBV7-2 to TRBJ2-3; the D gene TCRdb calls, TRBD2, cannot be checked with no DNA. This CDR3 spans 16 amino acids. Looked up from germline, CDR1 is SGHTA and CDR2 is FQGNSA. The CDR3 protein is CASSPWRGAGTDTQYF. The variable domain in full, completed from reference TRBV7-2 and TRBJ2-3, reads GAGVSQSPSNKVTEKGKDVELRCDPISGHTALYWYRQSLGQGLEFLIYFQGNSAPDKSGLPSDRFSAERTGGSVSTLTIQRTQQEDSAVYLCASSPWRGAGTDTQYFGPGTRLTVL.

J is TRBJ2-7 and V is TRBV6-2 or TRBV6-3; TCRdb calls TRBD1, which cannot be checked without DNA. CDR3 length: 13 residues. Germline CDR1 MNHEY, CDR2 SVGEGT. The CDR3 is CAGGAGGVYEQYF.

This rearrangement joins TRBV28 to TRBJ2-7; TCRdb's assignment of TRBD1 cannot be checked, as there is no DNA. Germline V CDR1 and CDR2: MDHEN, SYDVKM. The CDR3 covers 15 residues. The CDR3 is CASSSLGGASYEQYF.

This chain connects TRBV28 to TRBJ2-7; as DNA is missing, the TRBD1 call by TCRdb cannot be tested. The CDR3 covers 16 residues. Germline V gives CDR1 MDHEN, CDR2 SYDVKM. The CDR3 sequence: CASSSATGPPQDEQYF.

The gene calls are TRBV5-1 and TRBJ2-1; TCRdb selects TRBD2, and the lack of DNA leaves this call unchecked. The length of the CDR3 is 15 residues. The V gene's germline CDR1 is SGHRS and CDR2 YFSETQ. This chain's CDR3 is CASSSDSGSYNEQFF.

The rearrangement links TRBV28 to TRBJ2-6. Germline V gene lookup returns CDR1 MDHEN and CDR2 SYDVKM. This CDR3 has 15 amino acids. The CDR3: CASSLAATGANVLTF.

V gene TRBV12-3 or TRBV12-4 combines with J gene TRBJ2-1; the TCRdb D gene call, TRBD2, has no DNA to confirm it. This CDR3 is 15 amino acids long. CDR3 region: CASKQRAGTNNEQFF.

The chain carries TRBV5-1 and TRBJ2-3; the D call from TCRdb, TRBD1, cannot be confirmed without DNA. The CDR3 covers 15 residues. Germline values: CDR1 SGHRS, CDR2 YFSETQ. The CDR3 sequence is CASSLSGQGTDTQYF. Variable domain in full (rest from reference TRBV5-1 and TRBJ2-3): KAGVTQTPRYLIKTRGQQVTLSCSPISGHRSVSWYQQTPGQGLQFLFEYFSETQRNKGNFPGRFSGRQFSNSRSEMNVSTLELGDSALYLCASSLSGQGTDTQYFGPGTRLTVL.

J is TRBJ2-2 and V is TRBV7-7; TCRdb's assignment of TRBD2 cannot be checked, as there is no DNA. Per the germline V gene, CDR1 is SSHAT and CDR2 is FNYEAQ (reference sequence). This CDR3 contains 14 residues. CDR3 region: CASSPRDLTGELFF.